This record looks at one TCR beta chain sequence and its context. Its matching antigen is unknown. The source of the sample is a study of cytomegalovirus exposure and HLA in healthy donors. Trimming cost V 3 bases and J 5 bases; bases outside gene matches: 6. The germline V gene encodes CDR1 SQVTM and CDR2 ANQGSEA. The CDR3 has 15 amino acids. Study-level points and caveats: The productive fraction for most TCR beta V segments was about 87% or about 30% in an earlier analysis. Most CMV-associated TCR beta chains appeared HLA-restricted in a later analysis. Most TCRs appeared rarely, but some public TCRs recurred in many donors. Common viral pathogens (according to a later analysis) appeared linked to several of the most significant clusters.

The PCR used 60 Vbeta and 13 Jbeta primers. TCRdb keeps only in-frame clones here, not all; method: immunoSEQ multiplex PCR. The table includes approximately 300,000 clones, roughly 81% detected once. This clonotype originated in a woman aged 40 to 50 in good health and CMV-seropositive. The chain combines TRBV29-1 with TRBJ2-1, with 11 bases aligning to TRBD2. The sample was PBMCs. CDR3 in amino acids: CSVDSTSGRHNEQFF. CDR3 bases: TGCAGCGTTGATAGTACTAGCGGGAGACACAATGAGCAGTTCTTC.